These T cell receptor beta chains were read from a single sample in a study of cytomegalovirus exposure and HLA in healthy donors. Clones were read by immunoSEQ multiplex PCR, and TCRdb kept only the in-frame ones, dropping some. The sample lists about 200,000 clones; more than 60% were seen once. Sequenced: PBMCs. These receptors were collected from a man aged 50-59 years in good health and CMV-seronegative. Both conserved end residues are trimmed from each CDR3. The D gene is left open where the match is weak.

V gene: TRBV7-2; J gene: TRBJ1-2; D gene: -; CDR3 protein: ASSSRVTQPYDGYT
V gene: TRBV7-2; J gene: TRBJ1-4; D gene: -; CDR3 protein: ASSSKLATNEKLF
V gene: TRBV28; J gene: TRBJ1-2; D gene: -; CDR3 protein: ATSQNYGYT
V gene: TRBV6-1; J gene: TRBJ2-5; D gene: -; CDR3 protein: ASSVTLARQETQY
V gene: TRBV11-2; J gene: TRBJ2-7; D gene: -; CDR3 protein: ASSPPTFRSSYEQY
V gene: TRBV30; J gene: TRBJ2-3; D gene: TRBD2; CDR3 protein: AWSITSGSTDTQY
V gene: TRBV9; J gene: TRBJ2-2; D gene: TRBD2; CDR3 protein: ASSENSGANTGELF
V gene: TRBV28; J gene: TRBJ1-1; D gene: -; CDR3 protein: ASSFPPGRTEAF
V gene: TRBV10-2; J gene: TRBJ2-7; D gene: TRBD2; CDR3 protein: ASSVPSGRLAGEQY
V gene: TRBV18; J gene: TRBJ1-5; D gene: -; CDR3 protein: ASSSGMLQPQH
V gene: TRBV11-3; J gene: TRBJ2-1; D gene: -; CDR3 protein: ASSLAVGLNSNEQF
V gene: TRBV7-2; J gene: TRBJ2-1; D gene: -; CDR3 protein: ASSHSGASYNEQF
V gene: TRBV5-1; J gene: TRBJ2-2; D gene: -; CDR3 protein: ASSLFAAGELF
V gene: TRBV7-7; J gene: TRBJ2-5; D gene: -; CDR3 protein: ASSFGGGQETQY
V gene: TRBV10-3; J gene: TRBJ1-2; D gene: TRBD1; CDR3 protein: AISAGGQGYGYT
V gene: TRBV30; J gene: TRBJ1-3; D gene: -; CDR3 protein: AWNVLSGNTIY
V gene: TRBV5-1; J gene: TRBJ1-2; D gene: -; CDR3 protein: ASRSETDYGYT
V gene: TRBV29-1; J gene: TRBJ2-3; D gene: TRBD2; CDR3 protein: SVEDQELAGGPVTQY
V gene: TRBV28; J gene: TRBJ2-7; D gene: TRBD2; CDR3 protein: ATFSTSGISYEQY
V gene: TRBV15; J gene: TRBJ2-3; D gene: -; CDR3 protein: ATSRERRTTDTQY
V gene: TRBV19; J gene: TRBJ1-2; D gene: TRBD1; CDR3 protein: ASSAGTGYGYT
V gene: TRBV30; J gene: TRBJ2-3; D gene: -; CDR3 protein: AWSGGGGFFTDTQY
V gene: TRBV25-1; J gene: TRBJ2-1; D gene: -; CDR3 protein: ASSTPSSYNEQF
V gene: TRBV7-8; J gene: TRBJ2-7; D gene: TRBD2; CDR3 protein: ASSPPGRDYYEQY
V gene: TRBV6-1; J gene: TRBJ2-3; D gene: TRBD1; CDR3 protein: ASSERQGGTDTQY
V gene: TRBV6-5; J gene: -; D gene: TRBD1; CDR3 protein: ASSAYGQGAYEQY
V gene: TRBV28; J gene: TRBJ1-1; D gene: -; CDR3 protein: ASAGAGARAF
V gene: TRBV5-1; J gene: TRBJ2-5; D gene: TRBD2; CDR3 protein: ASSLPSGRGEETQY
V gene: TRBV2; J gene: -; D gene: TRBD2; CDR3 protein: ASTTGLAGIYEQY
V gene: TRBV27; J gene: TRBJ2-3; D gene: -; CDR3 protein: ASSPNIGNTRDTQY
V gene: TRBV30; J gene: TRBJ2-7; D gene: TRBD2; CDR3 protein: AWRLSGILGSYEQY
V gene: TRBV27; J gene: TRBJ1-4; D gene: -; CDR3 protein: ASSLDRLNEKLF
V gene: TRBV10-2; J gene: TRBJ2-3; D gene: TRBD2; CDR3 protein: ASSELGEGLLTDTQY